This T cell receptor beta chain was obtained from a study of vaccination and CD4 T cells after COVID-19. Study-wide background: The stimulating agents, overlapping spike peptides, came from SARS-CoV-2, HCoV-NL63, HCoV-OC43 and HCoV-229E.

The CDR3 covers 12 residues. Trimming removed 0 bases from V and 7 bases from J, with 6 bases in between. Germline loops: CDR1 SGHDN, CDR2 FVKESK. Noted treatment: roughly ten-day PBMC culture with coronavirus spike peptide pools or control peptides (ViraFEST assay). Those CD4+ T cells from the unexposed donor predate the COVID-19 pandemic (2011-2018). Cells permitting, SARS-CoV-2 S/N and four cold-coronavirus spikes were tested on unexposed-donor CD4+ T cells. The study's findings and limits: Data came from relatively few convalescent patients and lacked early post-infection timepoints.

Remarks on this clonotype: Its antigen remains unidentified.

CD4+ T cells that had been cultured provided DNA sequenced with the Oncomine TCR Beta short-read assay. Genomic DNA was isolated from cultured CD4+ T cells. TCRdb reprocessed the PCR reads via MiXCR and lists one record per CDR3 protein. The sample carries about 9,500 distinct CDR3 sequences, over 25% recorded once. The V call is TRBV14, the J call TRBJ1-2, with unresolved D. The sample was CD4+ T cells from blood, cultured in vitro. The clonotype was recovered from a human donor in good health. In DNA form, the CDR3 reads TGTGCCAGCAGCCAAGAACGGAGTGGCTACACCTTC. This translates into CASSQERSGYTF.